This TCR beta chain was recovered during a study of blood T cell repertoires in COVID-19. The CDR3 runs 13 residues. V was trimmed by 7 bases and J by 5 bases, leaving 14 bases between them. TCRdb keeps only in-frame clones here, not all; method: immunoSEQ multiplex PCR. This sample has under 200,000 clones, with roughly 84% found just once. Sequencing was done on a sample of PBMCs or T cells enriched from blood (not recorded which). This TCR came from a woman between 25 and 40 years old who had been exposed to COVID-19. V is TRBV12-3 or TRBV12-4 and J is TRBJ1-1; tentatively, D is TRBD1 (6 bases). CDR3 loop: CASTLGGPTEAFF. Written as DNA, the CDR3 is TGTGCCAGCACCCTCGGGGGGCCTACTGAAGCTTTCTTT.